The clone carrying this TCR beta chain has only a few counts. The antigen remains unidentified. Random hexamers were used to reverse transcribe the RNA input (about 0.5 to 1 ug). The immunoSEQ assay covered 54 Vbeta and 13 Jbeta segments for CDR3. In TCRdb, the immunoSEQ multiplex PCR reads were re-called with MiXCR into one record per CDR3 protein. The sample holds fewer than 200,000 distinct CDR3 sequences, roughly nine tenths seen once. The data were taken from a study of CD8 T cells in Susac syndrome. The overall study: Blood was drawn from patients with Susac syndrome. At that point, they were therapy-naive, on corticosteroids, or on intravenous immunoglobulin alone. Broader study findings: The Susac syndrome CD4+ T cell repertoires displayed no clonal expansion.

V was pared by 2 bases and J by 2 bases, with 6 bases of the junction left unmatched. The germline V gene encodes CDR1 SGHRS and CDR2 YFSETQ. CDR3 length: 15 amino acids. Input material: CD4+ T cells from PBMCs. The V and J genes are TRBV5-1 and TRBJ2-5; 7 bases fit TRBD1. The source of this sequence is a human donor with Susac syndrome. The CDR3 nucleotides read TGCGCCAGCAGCTTCCTACAGGGGCGGCAAGAGACCCAGTACTTC. Its protein is CASSFLQGRQETQYF.